The entry below describes one T cell receptor beta chain. This sample stems from a study of cytomegalovirus exposure and HLA in healthy donors. Background on the study: In a previous analysis, 117 million unique TCR beta sequences were found from 150 million to 200 million T cells.

CDR1 and CDR2 (germline): LNHNV, YYDKDF (reference sequence). Trimming pared 1 base from V and 5 bases from J, leaving 8 bases between. The CDR3 totals 13 residues. The PCR was carried out with 60 Vbeta primers and 13 Jbeta primers. Only in-frame clones appear in the TCRdb table, and some are missing; sequencing was by immunoSEQ multiplex PCR. Its listing shows around 150,000 clones. The rearrangement uses TRBV15 and TRBJ1-1; perhaps TRBD1 as D (5 bases). What was sequenced was PBMCs. The receptor was isolated from a man between 35 and 55 years old in good health and CMV-seronegative. CDR3 sequence reads: CATSRGGGTEAFF. CDR3 in DNA: TGTGCCACCAGCAGAGGGGGGGGGACTGAAGCTTTCTTT. The full variable domain, with the rest looked up from reference TRBV15 and TRBJ1-1, is DAMVIQNPRYQVTQFGKPVTLSCSQTLNHNVMYWYQQKSSQAPKLLFHYYDKDFNNEADTPDNFQSRRPNTSFCFLDIRSPGLGDTAMYLCATSRGGGTEAFFGQGTRLTVV.